This T cell receptor (beta chain) originates from a study of T-cell reconstitution after alpha-beta-depleted transplantation in children. Study outcomes and limitations: There were some patients whose high TCRbeta diversity at day 60 came from surviving recipient T cells and thymic progenitors. Fresh T-cell production supplied most of the T-cell counts and diversity seen one year after transplant. In patients about two months after transplant, alpha-beta T cells reportedly arose from several hundred expanded graft clones.

The TCRbeta library incorporated unique molecular identifiers. TCRdb re-called the PCR reads through MiXCR, storing one row per CDR3 protein. Of over 400,000 distinct CDR3 sequences listed, 43% are singletons. This clonotype was seen just once. What it binds is unknown. Specimen: PBMCs, collected before TCRalphabeta/CD19-depleted stem cell transplant. The clonotype originates from a girl aged 2-9 years with aplastic anemia, due to receive a stem cell transplant.

For the CDR3, the DNA is TGTGCCAGCAGTTACAGTGCAGGGGTTATTTCCTACAATGAGCAGTTCTTC. Protein: CASSYSAGVISYNEQFF. This sequence joins TRBV6-2 or TRBV6-3 and TRBJ2-1; D perhaps matches TRBD1 (6 bases). Germline V gene lookup returns CDR1 MNHEY and CDR2 SVGEGT. This CDR3 region has 17 residues. Trimming pared 2 bases from V and 1 base from J, leaving 15 bases between.